The 20 T cell receptor beta chains presented below share a single source sample, sequenced in a study of cytomegalovirus exposure and HLA in healthy donors. With 60 Vbeta and 13 Jbeta primers, the PCR was carried out. The assay was immunoSEQ multiplex PCR, and TCRdb's table has in-frame clones only and misses some. This sample has more than 150,000 clones, with about 79% found just once. Sequencing was done on a sample of PBMCs. The origin of the receptors is a girl aged 2 to 9 in good health and CMV-seropositive.

The chain uses TRBV29-1 and TRBJ2-2, with a tentative D call TRBD1 (6 bases). The CDR3 has 13 amino acids. The V and J ends lost 2 bases and 3 bases respectively, with 7 bases between them. CDR1 and CDR2 (germline): SQVTM, ANQGSEA. The DNA of the CDR3 is TGCAGCGTTGAACAGGGGTACACCGGGGAGCTGTTTTTT. Amino acids: CSVEQGYTGELFF.

This clone was picked up a small number of times. The chain has TRBV6-1 and TRBJ1-4; 8 nucleotides align to TRBD1. The CDR3 has 14 amino acids. V dropped 5 bases and J dropped 7; count of bases not matched to a gene: 6. Germline values: CDR1 MNHNS, CDR2 SASEGT. CDR3: CASSLDRAREKLFF. In DNA form, the CDR3 reads TGTGCCAGCAGTCTGGACAGGGCTCGTGAAAAACTGTTTTTT.

This rearrangement joins TRBV28 to TRBJ2-5, with 10 bases fitting TRBD1. Judging by the DNA end, TRBJ2-7 fits better; the J call may be wrong. CDR3 length equals 15 residues. The germline V gene encodes CDR1 MDHEN and CDR2 SYDVKM. The CDR3 sequence: CASRTGTGVSYEQYF. As DNA, the CDR3 is TGTGCCAGCAGAACCGGGACAGGGGTGTCCTACGAGCAGTACTTC.

V usage is TRBV25-1 and J usage is TRBJ1-2; D is unclear. The CDR3 is made up of 18 amino acids. Per germline, CDR1 MGHDK and CDR2 SYGVNS. Trimming shortened V by 3 bases and J by 2 bases, and 22 bases separated the two germline ends. Here the CDR3 DNA reads TGTGCCAGCAGTGACCCACAAGAGCGGGCATCTACAAACTATGGCTACACCTTC. This sequence encodes CASSDPQERASTNYGYTF.

The rearrangement uses TRBV9 and TRBJ2-3; D is uncertain. Trimming took 3 bases from V and 2 from J, leaving 4 bases between them. CDR1 is SGDLS and CDR2 is YYNGEE in the germline V gene. The CDR3 extends over 12 amino acids. This CDR3 is CASSDYTDTQYF. The DNA for the CDR3 is TGTGCCAGCAGCGACTACACAGATACGCAGTATTTT.

V gene TRBV2 combines with J gene TRBJ2-7; D uncertain. The CDR3 is 14 amino acids. Germline lookup yields CDR1 SNHLY and CDR2 FYNNEI. Trimming pared 0 bases from V and 2 bases from J, leaving 8 bases between. The CDR3 bases are TGTGCCAGCAGTGAAGCCCCTAATACCTACGAGCAGTACTTC. Protein: CASSEAPNTYEQYF.

This chain connects TRBV11-1 to TRBJ2-1; 7 bases agree with TRBD1. The germline gives CDR1 SGHAT, CDR2 FQDESV (reference sequence). With 5 bases clipped from V and 2 bases from J, the junction kept 3 bases outside the gene matches. The CDR3 spans 14 residues. CDR3 region: CASSRGTAYNEQFF. Written as DNA, the CDR3 is TGTGCCAGCAGCAGAGGGACAGCCTACAATGAGCAGTTCTTC. The full variable domain, its missing parts supplied by reference TRBV11-1 and TRBJ2-1, is EAEVAQSPRYKITEKSQAVAFWCDPISGHATLYWYRQILGQGPELLVQFQDESVVDDSQLPKDRFSAERLKGVDSTLKIQPAELGDSAMYLCASSRGTAYNEQFFGPGTRLTVL.

DNA for the CDR3: TGCGCCAGCAGCTTGGCCGGGGGACAGAACAATGAGCAGTTCTTC. This codes for CASSLAGGQNNEQFF. The chain joins TRBV5-1 to TRBJ2-1; D perhaps matches TRBD1 (7 bases). The germline CDR1 and CDR2 sequences are SGHRS and YFSETQ. V was cut by 0 bases and J by 5 bases, with 12 bases left in between. The CDR3 runs 15 residues.

The rearrangement links TRBV19 to TRBJ2-1; 7 bases line up with TRBD2. Germline loops: CDR1 LNHDA, CDR2 SQIVND (reference sequence). Trimming at V came to 3 bases and at J to 3 bases, leaving 8 bases not matched to a gene. The CDR3 spans 16 residues. In nucleotides, the CDR3 is TGTGCCAGTAGTATCGAGACTAGCAGCCTCTACAATGAGCAGTTCTTC. Protein: CASSIETSSLYNEQFF.

The chain carries TRBV25-1 and TRBJ1-2, with 11 bases lining up with TRBD1. This CDR3 region has 16 residues. The germline gives CDR1 MGHDK, CDR2 SYGVNS. The V and J ends lost 3 bases and 2 bases, in that order; junction bases with no gene match: 5. The CDR3 DNA is TGTGCCAGCAGTGAGAGGGACAGGGGGGCGAACTATGGCTACACCTTC. It codes for CASSERDRGANYGYTF.

This clone has only a few counts. This sequence joins TRBV7-9 and TRBJ1-6; 9 positions agree with TRBD1. The V and J ends lost 1 base and 6 bases, in that order; junction bases with no gene match: 10. In germline, CDR1 is SEHNR, CDR2 FQNEAQ (reference sequence). The CDR3 has 18 amino acids. CDR3 protein: CASSLEQGAGSCNSPLHF. For the CDR3, the DNA is TGTGCCAGCAGCTTAGAACAGGGGGCTGGTTCGTGTAATTCACCCCTCCACTTT.

The rearrangement joins TRBV21-1 to TRBJ1-5. TRBV21-1 is recorded as a pseudogene. This CDR3 region has 17 residues. The CDR3, as DNA: TGTGCCAGCAGCACCTTCGGGGGGGGGTGTAAGCCTCAGCCCCAGCATTTT. Encoded protein: CASSTFGGGCKPQPQHF.

This chain joins TRBV25-1 and TRBJ2-7, with TRBD2 matching over 7 bases. The CDR3 spans 13 residues. Unmatched junction bases numbered 11, after V lost 8 bases and J lost 7 bases. The V gene's germline CDR1 is MGHDK and CDR2 SYGVNS. In DNA, the CDR3 is TGTGCCAGCTCCCTGGGAGGGGCGAAGGAGCAGTACTTC. It codes for CASSLGGAKEQYF.

The chain couples TRBV19 to TRBJ1-1; no clear D gene. Germline V gene data show CDR1 as LNHDA and CDR2 as SQIVND (reference sequence). The germline V and J ends were trimmed by 7 bases and 2 bases, with 14 bases remaining between them. This CDR3 is 14 amino acids long. The CDR3 bases are TGTGCCAGTAAGGTTGGGCAGCCTAACACTGAAGCTTTCTTT. Residues: CASKVGQPNTEAFF.

The chain combines TRBV6-5 with TRBJ2-3, with D perhaps matching TRBD1 (5 bases). Germline V gene data show CDR1 as MNHEY and CDR2 as SVGAGI. V was clipped by 7 bases and J by 0 bases, with 8 bases between them. This CDR3 has 13 residues. Written as DNA, the CDR3 is TGTGCCAGCATCGACAGTAGCACAGATACGCAGTATTTT. It codes for CASIDSSTDTQYF.

The chain combines TRBV11-3 with TRBJ2-5, with 8 bases lining up with TRBD2. Germline lookup yields CDR1 SGHNT and CDR2 YENEEA. V gave up 1 base and J gave up 4 bases; unmatched junction bases: 8. This CDR3 region has 16 residues. CDR3 sequence reads: CASSLAPGLVVETQYF. DNA of the CDR3: TGTGCCAGCAGCTTAGCCCCGGGACTAGTCGTAGAGACCCAGTACTTC. The entire variable domain, with the rest obtained from reference TRBV11-3 and TRBJ2-5, is as follows: EAGVVQSPRYKIIEKKQPVAFWCNPISGHNTLYWYLQNLGQGPELLIRYENEEAVDDSQLPKDRFSAERLKGVDSTLKIQPAELGDSAVYLCASSLAPGLVVETQYFGPGTRLLVL.

DNA for the CDR3: TGTGCCAGCAGCCCCGCGGGATTAGGAGGAAACACCATATATTTT. As protein: CASSPAGLGGNTIYF. J is TRBJ1-3 and V is TRBV7-2, with D hard to call. The V end lost 5 bases, the J end lost 4 bases, and 15 bases lay between the germline ends. The CDR3 loop spans 15 amino acids. Germline values: CDR1 SGHTA, CDR2 FQGNSA.

This sequence joins TRBV5-4 and TRBJ2-7; 7 positions match TRBD1. This CDR3 has 14 amino acids. Trimming removed 4 bases from V and 7 bases from J; junction bases left unmatched: 11. CDR1 is SGHNT and CDR2 is YYREEE in the germline V gene (reference sequence). This chain's CDR3 is CASSRKGGSPEQYF. The CDR3 nucleotides read TGTGCCAGCAGCCGTAAAGGGGGCAGTCCAGAGCAGTACTTC.

The chain is built from TRBV9 and TRBJ1-2, with 8 bases aligning to TRBD1. The ends lost 0 bases at V and 3 bases at J; junction bases unmatched: 4. This CDR3 is built from 15 residues. CDR1 is SGDLS and CDR2 is YYNGEE in the germline V gene. The CDR3 DNA sequence: TGTGCCAGCAGCGTAGCTACAGGGGGGTACTATGGCTACACCTTC. It codes for CASSVATGGYYGYTF.

Points on this clone: This specimen includes other DNA sequences encoding the same CDR3. The V call is TRBV5-1, the J call TRBJ1-2; TRBD1 aligns across 9 bases. The CDR3 sequence is 14 residues long. CDR1 is SGHRS, CDR2 YFSETQ, per germline. V dropped 0 bases and J dropped 4; count of bases not matched to a gene: 1. The CDR3 protein is CASSLEGQGYGYTF. As DNA, the CDR3 is TGCGCCAGCAGCTTGGAGGGACAGGGCTATGGCTACACCTTC.